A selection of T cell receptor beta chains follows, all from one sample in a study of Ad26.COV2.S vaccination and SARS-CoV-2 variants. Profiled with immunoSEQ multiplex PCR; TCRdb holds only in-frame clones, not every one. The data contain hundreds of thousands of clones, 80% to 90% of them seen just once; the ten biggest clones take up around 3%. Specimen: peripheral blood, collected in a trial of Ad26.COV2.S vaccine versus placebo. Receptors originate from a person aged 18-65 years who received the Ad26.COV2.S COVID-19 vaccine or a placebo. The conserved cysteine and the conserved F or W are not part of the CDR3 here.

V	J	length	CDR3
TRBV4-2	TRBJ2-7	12	ASSQERAKYEQY
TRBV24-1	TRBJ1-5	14	ATSENGQGRGQPQH
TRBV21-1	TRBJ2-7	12	ASSSATGYYEQY
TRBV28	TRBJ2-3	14	ASSSWNREATDTQY
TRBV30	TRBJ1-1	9	ALQSGVRAF
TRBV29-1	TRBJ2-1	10	SLSGRGNEQF
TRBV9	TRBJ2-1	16	ASSVAFQGGGSYNEQF
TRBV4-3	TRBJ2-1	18	ASSQGKASGWVASYNEQF
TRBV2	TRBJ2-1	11	AGSADMAHEQF
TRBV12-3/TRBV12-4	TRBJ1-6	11	ASNPEEGSPLH
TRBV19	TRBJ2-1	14	ASSIYRGSSYNEQF
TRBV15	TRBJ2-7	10	ATSRGTLEQY
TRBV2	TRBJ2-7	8	ARGSGEQY
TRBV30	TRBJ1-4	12	AWSYQPSGEKLF
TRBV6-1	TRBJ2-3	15	ASCDRGGPSSTDTQY
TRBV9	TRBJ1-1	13	ASSPHRGGITEAF
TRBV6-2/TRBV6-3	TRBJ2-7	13	ASSRRQGVAYEQY
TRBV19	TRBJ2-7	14	ASSPRDRGLTYEQY
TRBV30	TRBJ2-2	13	AWSVDRGWTGELF
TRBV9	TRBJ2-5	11	ASSEQGGETQY
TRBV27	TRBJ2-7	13	ASSLYGGGVYEQY
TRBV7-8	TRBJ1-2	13	ASSLVGSDGYGYT
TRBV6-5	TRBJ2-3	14	ASSWLPSGITDTQY
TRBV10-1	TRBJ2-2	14	ASSESGGVGTGELF
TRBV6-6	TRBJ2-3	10	AARLSTDTQY
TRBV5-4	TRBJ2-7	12	ASSFGGPLYEQY
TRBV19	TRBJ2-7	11	ASAGTGLYEQY
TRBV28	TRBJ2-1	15	ASGRSSGRASDNEQF
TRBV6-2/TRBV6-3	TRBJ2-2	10	ASSTLAGELF
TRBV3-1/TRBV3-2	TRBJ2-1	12	ASSQVGRPMEQF
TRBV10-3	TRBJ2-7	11	AISDGGPDEQY
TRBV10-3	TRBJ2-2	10	AIRQGGGELF
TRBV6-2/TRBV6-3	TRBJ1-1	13	ASSLQGGRYTEAF
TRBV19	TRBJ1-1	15	ASSTGTAVRVNTEAF
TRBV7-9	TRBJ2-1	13	ASAIGGGPNNEQF
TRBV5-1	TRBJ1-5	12	ASSFGTGIQPQH
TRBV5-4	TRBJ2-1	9	ASSLEYEQF
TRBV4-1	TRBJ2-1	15	ASAQEGAQLLGVEQF
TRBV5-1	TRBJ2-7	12	ASSPGQGSYEQY
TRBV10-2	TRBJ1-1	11	ASRDSMNTEAF
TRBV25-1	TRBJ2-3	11	ASSGIRGGLEY
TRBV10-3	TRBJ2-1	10	AISDSYNEQF
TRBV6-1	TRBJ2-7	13	ASSTGTSGTYRKY
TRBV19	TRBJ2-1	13	ASSIASGSFNEQF
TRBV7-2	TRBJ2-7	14	ASSRHTGGRSYEQY
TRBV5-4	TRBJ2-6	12	ASSSGPGANVLT
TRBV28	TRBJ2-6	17	ASSDTRTQQVPGANVLT
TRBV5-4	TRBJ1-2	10	ASSLGDYGYT
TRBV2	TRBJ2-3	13	ASSVGSGQTDTQY